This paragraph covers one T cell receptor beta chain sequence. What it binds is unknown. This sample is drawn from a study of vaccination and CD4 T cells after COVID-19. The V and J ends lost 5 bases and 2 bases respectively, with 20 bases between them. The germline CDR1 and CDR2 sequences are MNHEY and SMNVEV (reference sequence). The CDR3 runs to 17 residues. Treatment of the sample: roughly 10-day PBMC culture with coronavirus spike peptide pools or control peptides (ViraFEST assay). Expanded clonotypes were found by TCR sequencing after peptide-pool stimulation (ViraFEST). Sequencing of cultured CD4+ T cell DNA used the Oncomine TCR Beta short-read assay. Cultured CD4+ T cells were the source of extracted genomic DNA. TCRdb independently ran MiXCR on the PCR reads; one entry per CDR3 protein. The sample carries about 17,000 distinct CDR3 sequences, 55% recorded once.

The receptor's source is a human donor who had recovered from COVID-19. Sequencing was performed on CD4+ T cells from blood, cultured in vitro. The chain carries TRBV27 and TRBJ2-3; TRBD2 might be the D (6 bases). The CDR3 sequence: CASSPSAGKGSTDTQYF. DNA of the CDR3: TGTGCCAGCAGTCCTTCTGCGGGAAAGGGTTCCACAGATACGCAGTATTTT.